This T cell receptor beta chain was sequenced during a study of blood T cells in healthy people across ages. Study-wide results and caveats: Long-lived and aged donors differed, with more naive CD4+ cells and higher diversity in the long-lived.

Combining a sample-barcoded 5' primer with a J-beta primer mix, a second PCR ran for roughly 7 to 12 cycles. One entry per CDR3 protein results from TCRdb running MiXCR on the 5' RACE reads. The table has hundreds of thousands of distinct CDR3 sequences, roughly a quarter seen once. The CDR3 has 17 amino acids. Germline V lookup: CDR1 SGHDT, CDR2 YYEEEE. Losses at the gene ends were 5 bases for V and 3 bases for J; bases not matched to a gene: 16. To note about this clonotype: Its antigen remains unknown.

These sequences were also reported in another study, on T cells of mothers and their children. That source adds: When mothers and children were related, their normalized repertoire overlap, which was always slightly higher, did not differ significantly from that of unrelated pairs.

This sequence originates from a boy between 2 and 10 years old in good health. The V and J genes are TRBV5-6 and TRBJ2-5; 7 bases line up with TRBD1. The source material was blood. The CDR3 spells CASRLRDRLGIEETQYF. CDR3 DNA: TGTGCCAGCAGGTTGAGGGACAGATTAGGAATAGAAGAGACCCAGTACTTC.